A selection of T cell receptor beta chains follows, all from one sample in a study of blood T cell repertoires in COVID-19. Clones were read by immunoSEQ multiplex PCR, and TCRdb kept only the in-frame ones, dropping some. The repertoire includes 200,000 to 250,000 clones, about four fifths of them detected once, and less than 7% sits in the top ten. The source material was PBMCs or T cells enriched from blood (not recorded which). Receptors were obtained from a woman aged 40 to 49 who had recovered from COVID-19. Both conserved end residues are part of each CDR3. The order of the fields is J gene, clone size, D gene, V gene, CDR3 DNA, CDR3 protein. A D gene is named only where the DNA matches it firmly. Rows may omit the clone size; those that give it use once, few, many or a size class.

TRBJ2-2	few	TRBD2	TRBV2	TGTGCCAGCAGTCCCCTCGGACTAGCGGATCTCACCGGGGAGCTGTTTTTT	CASSPLGLADLTGELFF
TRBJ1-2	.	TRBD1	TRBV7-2	TGTGCCAGCAGCTCGGGACAGGGAGCCTATGGCTACACCTTC	CASSSGQGAYGYTF
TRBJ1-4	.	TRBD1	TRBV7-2	TGTGCCAGCAGCTCGGCCGCCACTGCAGGGGGGTATGAAAAACTGTTTTTT	CASSSAATAGGYEKLFF
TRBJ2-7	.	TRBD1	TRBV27	TGTGCCAGCAGTCCCGGGACAGGGGGCCGCGAGCAGTACTTC	CASSPGTGGREQYF
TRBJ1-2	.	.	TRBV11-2	TGTGCCAGCAGACCCCTTGCAAGGCGCAGCGTGTATGGCTACACCTTC	CASRPLARRSVYGYTF
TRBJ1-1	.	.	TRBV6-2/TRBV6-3	TGTGCCAGCAGTTTAAGTCGCCAGACTGAAGCTTTCTTT	CASSLSRQTEAFF
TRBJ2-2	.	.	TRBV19	TGTGCCAGTAGATCCAGGGCGAGCACCGGGGAGCTGTTTTTT	CASRSRASTGELFF
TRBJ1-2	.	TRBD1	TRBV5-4	TGTGCCAGCAGCACAGGGGGCTCCGCCAATGGCTACACCTTC	CASSTGGSANGYTF
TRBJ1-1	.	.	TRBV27	TGTGCCAGCAGTCCACCGCAAGCCCCAGCTTTCTTT	CASSPPQAPAFF
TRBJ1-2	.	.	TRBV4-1	TGCGCCAGCAGCCAACAGGGTTATGGCTACACCTTC	CASSQQGYGYTF
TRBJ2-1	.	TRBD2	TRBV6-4	TGTGCCAGCAGTGTGGGACTAGCGCCCTCCTACAATGAGCAGTTCTTC	CASSVGLAPSYNEQFF
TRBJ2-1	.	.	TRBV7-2	TGTGCCAGCAGCTTAGTCCTCGAGCAGTTCTTC	CASSLVLEQFF
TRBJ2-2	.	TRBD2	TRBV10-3	TGTGCCATCACCCCCGGGACTAGCGCCACCGGGGAGCTGTTTTTT	CAITPGTSATGELFF
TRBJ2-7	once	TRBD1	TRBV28	TGTGCCAGCAGTCTCCTGGGACAGGCCTACGAGCAGTACTTC	CASSLLGQAYEQYF
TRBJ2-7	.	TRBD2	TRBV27	TGTGCCAGCAGTTTATCGCTAGCGGGAGGCTACGAGCAGTACTTC	CASSLSLAGGYEQYF
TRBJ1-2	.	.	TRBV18	TGTGCCAGCTCACCCGGCTATGGCTACACCTTC	CASSPGYGYTF
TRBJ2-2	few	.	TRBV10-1	TGCGCCAGCAGTGTAGGGGATTCCACCGGGGAGCTGTTTTTT	CASSVGDSTGELFF
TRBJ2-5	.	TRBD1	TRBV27	TGTGCCAGCAGAAAAAGGGACAGCCAAGAGACCCAGTACTTC	CASRKRDSQETQYF
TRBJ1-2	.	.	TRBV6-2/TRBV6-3	TGTGCCAGCAGTTACGCGGGACGATTCTATGGCTACACCTTC	CASSYAGRFYGYTF
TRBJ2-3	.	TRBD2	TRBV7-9	TGTGCCAGCAGCTTAAGCGGGAGTACGCAGTATTTT	CASSLSGSTQYF
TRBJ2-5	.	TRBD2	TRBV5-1	TGCGCCAGCAGCTTGGCAGCGGGAGTGCAAGAGACCCAGTACTTC	CASSLAAGVQETQYF
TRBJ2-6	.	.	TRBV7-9	TGTGCCAGCACCTCCAGTCTAGCTGGGGCCAACGTCCTGACTTTC	CASTSSLAGANVLTF
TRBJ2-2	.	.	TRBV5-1	TGCGCCAGCAGCCCCCCGGTAGCGGACACCGGGGAGCTGTTTTTT	CASSPPVADTGELFF
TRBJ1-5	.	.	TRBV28	TGTGCCAGCACCCCCTGGGGGGGAAATCAGCCCCAGCATTTT	CASTPWGGNQPQHF
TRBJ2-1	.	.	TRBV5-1	TGCGCCAGCAGCCCCGACTCCGACAGACGAAATGAGCAGTTCTTC	CASSPDSDRRNEQFF
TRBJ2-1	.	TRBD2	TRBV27	TGTGCCAGCTGGGGACTAGCGGGAGGCCATGAGCAGTTCTTC	CASWGLAGGHEQFF
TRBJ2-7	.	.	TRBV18	TGTGCCAGCTCACAAACAGGGCCAGGCGAGCAGTACTTC	CASSQTGPGEQYF
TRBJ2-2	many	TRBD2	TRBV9	TGTGCCAGCAGCGTAGGAGGGAGGGCCCGAGCCGGGGAGCTGTTTTTT	CASSVGGRARAGELFF
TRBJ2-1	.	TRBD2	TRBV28	TGTGCCAGCAGTAGGACGGGACTAGCCTACAATGAGCAGTTCTTC	CASSRTGLAYNEQFF
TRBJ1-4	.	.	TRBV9	TGTGCCAGCAGCCTGGGGGAGGCAGAAAAACTGTTTTTT	CASSLGEAEKLFF